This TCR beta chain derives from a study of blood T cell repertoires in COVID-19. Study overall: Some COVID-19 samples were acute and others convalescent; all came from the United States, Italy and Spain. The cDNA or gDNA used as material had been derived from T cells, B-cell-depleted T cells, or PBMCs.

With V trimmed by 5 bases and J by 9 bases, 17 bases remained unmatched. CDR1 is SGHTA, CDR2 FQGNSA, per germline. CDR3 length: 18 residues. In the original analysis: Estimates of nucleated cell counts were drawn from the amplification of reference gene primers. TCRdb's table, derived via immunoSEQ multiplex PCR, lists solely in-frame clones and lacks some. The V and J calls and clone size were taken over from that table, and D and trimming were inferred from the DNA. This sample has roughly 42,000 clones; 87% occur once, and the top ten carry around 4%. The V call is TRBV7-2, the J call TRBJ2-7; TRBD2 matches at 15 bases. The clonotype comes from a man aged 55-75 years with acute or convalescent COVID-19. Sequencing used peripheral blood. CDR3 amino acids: CASSPAVGLAGGPGGQYF. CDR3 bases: TGTGCCAGCAGCCCCGCCGTAGGACTAGCGGGGGGGCCTGGGGGGCAGTACTTC.